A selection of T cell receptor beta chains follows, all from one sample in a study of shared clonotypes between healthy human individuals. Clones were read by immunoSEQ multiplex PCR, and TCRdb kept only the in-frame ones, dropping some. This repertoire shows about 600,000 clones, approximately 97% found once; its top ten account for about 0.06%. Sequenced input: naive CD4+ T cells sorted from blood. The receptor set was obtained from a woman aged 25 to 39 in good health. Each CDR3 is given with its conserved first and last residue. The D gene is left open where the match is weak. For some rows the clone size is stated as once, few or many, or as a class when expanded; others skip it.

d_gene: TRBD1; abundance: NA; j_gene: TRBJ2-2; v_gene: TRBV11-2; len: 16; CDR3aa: CASRRQGAQNTGELFF; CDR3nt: TGTGCCAGCAGGCGCCAGGGGGCGCAGAACACCGGGGAGCTGTTTTTT
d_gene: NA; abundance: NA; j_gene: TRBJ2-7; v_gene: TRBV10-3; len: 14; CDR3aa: CAISGVKGEYEQYF; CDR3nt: TGTGCCATCAGTGGTGTTAAGGGGGAGTACGAGCAGTACTTC
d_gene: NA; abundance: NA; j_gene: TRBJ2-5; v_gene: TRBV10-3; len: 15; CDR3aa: CAISDNTAKGETQYF; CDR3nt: TGTGCCATCAGTGATAATACAGCTAAAGGGGAGACCCAGTACTTC
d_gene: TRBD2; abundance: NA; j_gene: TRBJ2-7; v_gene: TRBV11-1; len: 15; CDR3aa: CASSYFSGSAYEQYF; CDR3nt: TGTGCCAGCAGCTACTTTAGCGGGAGCGCCTACGAGCAGTACTTC
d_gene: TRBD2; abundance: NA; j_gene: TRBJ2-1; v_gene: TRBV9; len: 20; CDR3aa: CASSHTLTSGRALPYNEQFF; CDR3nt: TGTGCCAGCAGCCACACCCTGACTAGCGGGAGGGCCCTCCCCTACAATGAGCAGTTCTTC
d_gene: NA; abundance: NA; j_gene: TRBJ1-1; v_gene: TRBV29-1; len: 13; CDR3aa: CSVAGRAGTEAFF; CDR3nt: TGCAGCGTTGCCGGCAGGGCGGGGACTGAAGCTTTCTTT
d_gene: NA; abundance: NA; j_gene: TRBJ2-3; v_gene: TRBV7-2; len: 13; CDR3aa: CASSFSRTDTQYF; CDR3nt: TGTGCCAGCAGCTTTTCCAGAACAGATACGCAGTATTTT
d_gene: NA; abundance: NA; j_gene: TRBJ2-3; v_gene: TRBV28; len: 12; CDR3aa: CASSLGTYTQYF; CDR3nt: TGTGCCAGCAGTTTAGGAACTTATACGCAGTATTTT
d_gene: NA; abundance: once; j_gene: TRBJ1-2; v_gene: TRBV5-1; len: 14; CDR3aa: CASSLEPTGRGYTF; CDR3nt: TGCGCCAGCAGCTTGGAACCTACAGGGAGAGGCTACACCTTC
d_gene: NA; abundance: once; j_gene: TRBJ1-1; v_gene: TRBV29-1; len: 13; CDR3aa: CSVGWGPNTEAFF; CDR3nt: TGCAGCGTTGGTTGGGGGCCGAACACTGAAGCTTTCTTT
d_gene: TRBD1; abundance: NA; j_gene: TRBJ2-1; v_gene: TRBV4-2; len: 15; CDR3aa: CASSPGQGEYNEQFF; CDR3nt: TGTGCCAGCAGCCCCGGACAGGGGGAGTACAATGAGCAGTTCTTC
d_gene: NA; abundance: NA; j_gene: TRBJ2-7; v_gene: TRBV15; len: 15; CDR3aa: CATSGQDSPSYEQYF; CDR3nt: TGTGCCACCAGCGGCCAGGACAGCCCCTCCTACGAGCAGTACTTC
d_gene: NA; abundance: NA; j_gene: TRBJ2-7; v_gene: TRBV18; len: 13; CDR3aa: CASSPRGSYEQYF; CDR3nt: TGTGCCAGCTCACCAAGGGGGTCCTACGAGCAGTACTTC
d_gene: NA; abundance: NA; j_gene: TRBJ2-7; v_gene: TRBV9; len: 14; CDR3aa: CASSEDPTGSEQYF; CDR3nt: TGTGCCAGCAGCGAGGACCCGACAGGCTCCGAGCAGTACTTC
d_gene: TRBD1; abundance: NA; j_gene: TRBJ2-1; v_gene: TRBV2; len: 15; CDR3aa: CASSGDRTPYNEQFF; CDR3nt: TGTGCCAGCAGTGGGGACAGGACCCCATACAATGAGCAGTTCTTC
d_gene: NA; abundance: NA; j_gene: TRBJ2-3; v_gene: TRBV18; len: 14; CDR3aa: CASSSQEASDTQYF; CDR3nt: TGTGCCAGCTCGTCCCAGGAAGCTTCAGATACGCAGTATTTT
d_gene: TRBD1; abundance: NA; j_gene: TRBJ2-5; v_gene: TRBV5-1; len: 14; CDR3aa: CASSGQGREETQYF; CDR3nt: TGCGCCAGCAGCGGACAGGGTCGGGAAGAGACCCAGTACTTC
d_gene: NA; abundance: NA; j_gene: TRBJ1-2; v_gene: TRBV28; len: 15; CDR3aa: CASSTRSPINYGYTF; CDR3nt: TGTGCCAGCAGTACCCGTTCACCCATTAACTATGGCTACACCTTC
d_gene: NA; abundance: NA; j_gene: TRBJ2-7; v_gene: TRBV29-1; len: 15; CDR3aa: CSVGSDGTSLWKQYF; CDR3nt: TGCAGCGTTGGAAGTGATGGGACATCCCTTTGGAAGCAGTACTTC
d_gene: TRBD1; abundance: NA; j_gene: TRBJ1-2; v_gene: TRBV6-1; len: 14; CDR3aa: CASSSQDRLYGYTF; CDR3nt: TGTGCCAGCAGTTCCCAGGACAGGCTCTATGGCTACACCTTC
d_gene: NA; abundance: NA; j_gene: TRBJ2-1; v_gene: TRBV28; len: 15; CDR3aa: CASSQPVASYNEQFF; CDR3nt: TGTGCCAGCAGTCAGCCCGTAGCGTCCTACAATGAGCAGTTCTTC
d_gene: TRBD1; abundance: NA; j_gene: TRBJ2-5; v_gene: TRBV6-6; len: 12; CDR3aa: CASSKQGETQYF; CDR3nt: TGTGCCAGCAGCAAACAGGGGGAGACCCAGTACTTC
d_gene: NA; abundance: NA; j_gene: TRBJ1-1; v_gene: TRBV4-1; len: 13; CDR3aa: CASSQGWAGLPFF; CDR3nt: TGCGCCAGCAGCCAAGGGTGGGCAGGCTTACCTTTCTTT
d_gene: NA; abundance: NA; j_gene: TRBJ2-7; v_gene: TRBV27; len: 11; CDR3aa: CASSFMGEQYF; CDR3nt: TGTGCCAGCAGTTTCATGGGCGAGCAGTACTTC
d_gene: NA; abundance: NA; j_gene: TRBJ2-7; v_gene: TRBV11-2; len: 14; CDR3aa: CASSNPGILYEQYF; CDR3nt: TGTGCCAGCAGCAATCCGGGCATACTTTACGAGCAGTACTTC
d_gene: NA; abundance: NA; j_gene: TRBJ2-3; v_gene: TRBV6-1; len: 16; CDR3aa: CASSGTRGSTRGTQYF; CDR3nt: TGTGCCAGCAGTGGCACGCGTGGCTCCACACGCGGTACGCAGTATTTT